This section outlines one TCR beta chain sequence together with its context. Its target is not known. Data came from immunoSEQ multiplex PCR; TCRdb stores just in-frame clones and leaves some out. The sample has about half a million clones; roughly nine tenths are singletons. The CDR3 has 15 amino acids. V was clipped by 3 bases and J by 2 bases; unmatched bases: 1. Germline V lookup: CDR1 LGHNT, CDR2 FRNRAP. The data were taken from a study of Ad26.COV2.S vaccination and SARS-CoV-2 variants. At the level of the study: It was the COV1001 Ad26.COV2.S trial arm that included the donor. Ad26.COV2.S, an intramuscular injection, was given once or twice 56 days apart. Findings of the study overall: People who got the vaccine had more spike-specific TCR breadth than people who got placebo.

Treatment in this sample: over 15 received Ad26.COV2.S at low or high dose, single or two shots; about 5 received placebo; per-sample allocation not given. Sample collection was performed on day 63 after the first vaccine or placebo injection. What was given as vaccine was an Ad26 vector encoding Wuhan-strain SARS-CoV-2 spike. This specimen was peripheral blood, taken in a trial of Ad26.COV2.S vaccine versus placebo. This receptor was identified in a person aged 18-60 years who received the Ad26.COV2.S COVID-19 vaccine or a placebo. The gene calls are TRBV12-5 and TRBJ2-5; 12 bases are a match to TRBD2. CDR3 loop: CASGLGLAGQETQYF. The DNA for the CDR3 is TGTGCTAGTGGTTTAGGACTAGCGGGGCAAGAGACCCAGTACTTC.